Presented here are 23 T cell receptor beta chains from one specimen sequenced in a study of cytomegalovirus exposure and HLA in healthy donors. This PCR relied on a set of 60 Vbeta primers and 13 Jbeta primers. The protocol was immunoSEQ multiplex PCR, while the TCRdb copy is restricted to in-frame clones and leaves out a portion. The sample has 90,000 to 95,000 clones; more than 70% are singletons. What was sequenced was PBMCs. These receptors all come from a male donor in good health and CMV-seropositive.

The chain joins TRBV13 to TRBJ2-3; 8 positions match TRBD2. Trimming at V came to 3 bases and at J to 8 bases, leaving 4 bases not matched to a gene. Germline V lookup: CDR1 PRHDT, CDR2 FYEKMQ (reference sequence). CDR3 length: 13 amino acids. Here the CDR3 reads CASSLSGGGTQYF. The CDR3 bases are TGTGCCAGCAGCTTGTCGGGAGGGGGTACGCAGTATTTT.

The CDR3 loop reads CASSLLVFGKDNEQFF. The CDR3 DNA sequence: TGTGCCAGCAGCCTACTCGTTTTCGGGAAAGACAATGAGCAGTTCTTC. The chain is built from TRBV7-9 and TRBJ2-1; D possibly corresponds to TRBD2 (5 bases). The CDR3 has 16 residues. V was pared by 5 bases and J by 5 bases, with 19 bases between. Germline loops: CDR1 SEHNR, CDR2 FQNEAQ (reference sequence).

The genes are TRBV27 and TRBJ1-5; 7 positions match TRBD1. The CDR3 has 13 amino acids. Germline lookup yields CDR1 MNHEY and CDR2 SMNVEV (reference sequence). V shed 6 bases, J shed 4 bases, and the junction held 3 bases outside the gene matches. The CDR3 loop is CASSLQGNQPQHF. The CDR3 coding sequence is TGTGCCAGCAGCTTACAGGGGAATCAGCCCCAGCATTTT.

This chain joins TRBV5-1 and TRBJ2-2, with D tentatively TRBD1 (5 bases). The CDR3 covers 15 residues. V lost 0 bases to trimming and J lost 2 bases, with 8 bases between them. CDR1 is SGHRS and CDR2 is YFSETQ in the germline V gene. Here the CDR3 reads CASSLGTSNTGELFF. The CDR3 DNA follows: TGCGCCAGCAGCTTGGGGACAAGCAACACCGGGGAGCTGTTTTTT.

The chain combines TRBV25-1 with TRBJ1-2; 10 bases fit TRBD1. V was clipped by 2 bases and J by 7 bases; unmatched bases: 10. Germline-derived CDR1 and CDR2 are MGHDK and SYGVNS. This CDR3 is 16 amino acids long. CDR3 bases: TGTGCCAGCAGTGAAGGGACAGGGGTATTTTCGGGTGGCTACACCTTC. It specifies CASSEGTGVFSGGYTF.

This clone was counted once. The CDR3 reads CASSSYDAKQYF. CDR3 nucleotides: TGTGCCAGCAGTTCGTATGATGCTAAGCAGTACTTC. The chain recombines TRBV28 with TRBJ2-7; D not certain. Deletions cut 4 bases from V and 8 bases from J, with 12 bases between. The CDR3 contains 12 residues. Germline-derived CDR1 and CDR2 are MDHEN and SYDVKM.

The chain has TRBV4-1 and TRBJ1-5, with a tentative D call TRBD1 (5 bases). The CDR3 runs to 15 residues. The germline V gene has CDR1 MGHRA and CDR2 YSYEKL. V was shortened by 0 bases and J by 4 bases, with 10 bases between the two germline ends. CDR3 region: CASSQDWGENQPQHF. CDR3 DNA: TGCGCCAGCAGCCAAGATTGGGGGGAAAATCAGCCCCAGCATTTT.

The chain uses TRBV28 and TRBJ2-5; 8 positions match TRBD1. CDR3 length: 14 residues. Trimming at V came to 5 bases and at J to 7 bases, leaving 9 bases not matched to a gene. Germline-derived CDR1 and CDR2 are MDHEN and SYDVKM. This CDR3 is CASSPLVGQGTQYF. The DNA for the CDR3 is TGTGCCAGCAGTCCGTTAGTAGGACAGGGGACCCAGTACTTC.

The J gene is TRBJ2-3, the V gene TRBV27, with 8 bases lining up with TRBD2. CDR1 is MNHEY and CDR2 is SMNVEV in the germline V gene (reference sequence). V shed 6 bases and J 1 base; nucleotides not matched to a gene: 0. The CDR3 runs to 13 residues. In DNA, the CDR3 is TGTGCCAGCAGGGGACTAGGCACAGATACGCAGTATTTT. It translates to CASRGLGTDTQYF.

The chain carries TRBV7-8 and TRBJ1-2, with TRBD1 matching over 8 bases. The ends lost 5 bases at V and 7 bases at J; junction bases unmatched: 15. This CDR3 has 16 residues. CDR1 SGHVS and CDR2 FQNEAQ come from the germline V gene. The CDR3 DNA is TGTGCCAGCAGCCCCCCGGGACAGGCGGATCGCTTTGGCTACACCTTC. Protein product: CASSPPGQADRFGYTF.

V is TRBV6-5 and J is TRBJ1-2, with 7 bases that match TRBD1. This CDR3 is 13 amino acids long. Germline lookup yields CDR1 MNHEY and CDR2 SVGAGI. The junction had 11 bases not matched to a gene; V was cut back by 8 bases and J by 8 bases. The CDR3: CASRSRQGTGYTF. The CDR3 nucleotides read TGTGCCAGCCGCAGCAGACAGGGAACGGGCTACACCTTC.

V gene TRBV28 combines with J gene TRBJ2-7; 7 nucleotides match TRBD1. V lost 4 bases and J lost 2; bases outside the gene matches: 5. CDR1 and CDR2 from the germline V gene are MDHEN and SYDVKM. There are 14 residues in the CDR3. The chain's CDR3 is CASSYRGTPYEQYF. The CDR3 nucleotides are TGTGCCAGCAGTTACAGGGGAACCCCCTACGAGCAGTACTTC.

V is TRBV30 and J is TRBJ1-6; 7 nucleotides match TRBD1. CDR3 length: 18 amino acids. V shed 2 bases, J shed 4 bases, and the junction held 14 bases outside the gene matches. Germline-derived CDR1 and CDR2 are GTSNPN and SVGIG (reference sequence). The DNA for the CDR3 is TGTGCCTGGAGTTCTGACGGGACAGCACTCCCTTATAATTCACCCCTCCACTTT. Amino acid sequence: CAWSSDGTALPYNSPLHF.

The chain recombines TRBV10-2 with TRBJ1-5, with 7 nucleotides matching TRBD1. The germline V gene encodes CDR1 WSHSY and CDR2 SAAADI. The CDR3 is made up of 17 amino acids. V dropped 6 bases and J dropped 0; count of bases not matched to a gene: 11. The CDR3 bases are TGCGCCAGCAGCGGCCAGGGGGGTTTTGGTAGCAATCAGCCCCAGCATTTT. Translating gives CASSGQGGFGSNQPQHF.

The genes are TRBV6-5 and TRBJ2-7; tentatively, D is TRBD1 (5 bases). CDR3 length: 14 amino acids. CDR1 and CDR2 from the germline V gene are MNHEY and SVGAGI. V was cut by 0 bases and J by 2 bases, with 8 bases left in between. The CDR3 coding sequence is TGTGCCAGCAGTTACTCCACAGGAGCCTACGAGCAGTACTTC. It is translated as CASSYSTGAYEQYF.

The CDR3 reads CASSLILGGGYGEKLFF. The CDR3 DNA reads as TGTGCCAGCAGCTTAATTTTAGGAGGCGGCTACGGGGAAAAACTGTTTTTT. The genes are TRBV7-6 and TRBJ1-4; D not certain. Trimming removed 2 bases from V and 8 bases from J, with 21 bases in between. Germline CDR1 SGHVS, CDR2 FNYEAQ. The CDR3 extends over 17 amino acids.

V and J are TRBV6-6 and TRBJ2-7; 8 nucleotides agree with TRBD2. The V segment lost 5 bases and the J segment 3 bases; nucleotides outside the gene matches: 12. This CDR3 contains 16 residues. The germline gives CDR1 MNHNY, CDR2 SVGAGI (reference sequence). The CDR3, as DNA: TGTGCCAGCAGTGGGGGGGGGACGGGAGGGAACTACGAGCAGTACTTC. It translates to CASSGGGTGGNYEQYF.

The chain has TRBV7-3 and TRBJ2-1; the match to TRBD1 covers 8 bases. V was pared by 3 bases and J by 10 bases, with 5 bases of the junction left unmatched. Germline V gene sequence: CDR1 SGHTA, CDR2 FQGTGA. The length of the CDR3 is 13 residues. CDR3 amino acids: CASSLTGAGEQFF. CDR3 DNA sequence: TGTGCCAGCAGCTTGACAGGGGCGGGGGAGCAGTTCTTC.

V is TRBV27 and J is TRBJ1-3, with D unclear. The CDR3 length is 13 residues. Germline-derived CDR1 and CDR2 are MNHEY and SMNVEV (reference sequence). Trimming cost V 6 bases and J 2 bases, with 8 bases left between them. CDR3 region: CASSPQAGNTIYF. Here the CDR3 DNA reads TGTGCCAGCAGCCCGCAGGCTGGAAACACCATATATTTT.

The chain is built from TRBV18 and TRBJ2-7, with TRBD2 as a possible D gene (5 bases). Per germline, CDR1 KGHSH and CDR2 LQKENI. The V gene lost 0 bases and the J gene lost 3 bases, with 18 bases spanning the gap. This CDR3 spans 17 amino acids. The CDR3 nucleotides read TGTGCCAGCTCACCACCGGGTAACCGGGAATCGGTCTACGAGCAGTACTTC. It translates to CASSPPGNRESVYEQYF. Together with reference TRBV18 and TRBJ2-7, the CDR3 gives the full variable domain: NAGVMQNPRHLVRRRGQEARLRCSPMKGHSHVYWYRQLPEEGLKFMVYLQKENIIDESGMPKERFSAEFPKEGPSILRIQQVVRGDSAAYFCASSPPGNRESVYEQYFGPGTRLTVT.

V is TRBV30 and J is TRBJ2-7; no clear D gene. This CDR3 comprises 12 residues. CDR1 GTSNPN and CDR2 SVGIG come from the germline V gene (reference sequence). Trimming took off 5 bases at V and 4 bases at J, with 12 bases between the two ends. The CDR3 spells CAWGDSRYEQYF. In DNA, the CDR3 is TGTGCCTGGGGAGACTCAAGGTACGAGCAGTACTTC.

The V call is TRBV6-1, the J call TRBJ2-5; 8 nucleotides align to TRBD1. Germline CDR1 MNHNS, CDR2 SASEGT. This CDR3 region has 17 residues. V gave up 3 bases and J gave up 0 bases; unmatched junction bases: 9. For the CDR3, the DNA is TGTGCCAGCAGTGACGTGACAGGGGACAGGTACCAAGAGACCCAGTACTTC. Its translation is CASSDVTGDRYQETQYF.

The gene calls are TRBV9 and TRBJ1-1, with 7 nucleotides matching TRBD1. The CDR3 runs 13 residues. After removal of 4 bases from V and 5 bases from J, the junction contained 5 bases not matched to a gene. The germline CDR1 and CDR2 sequences are SGDLS and YYNGEE. CDR3 protein: CASSPDRVTEAFF. The CDR3 DNA follows: TGTGCCAGCAGCCCCGACAGGGTTACTGAAGCTTTCTTT.